This T cell receptor beta chain emerged from a study of T cells after yellow fever vaccination. The overall study: Where fractions had low cell numbers, libraries were prepared from them with the SMART-Seq v4 Ultra Low Input RNA kit.

This clonotype was seen ten or more times. Germline values: CDR1 SEHNR, CDR2 FQNEAQ (reference sequence). Germline trimming cut 4 bases from V and 1 base from J; bases unmatched to any gene: 13. This CDR3 is 17 amino acids long. TCRdb reprocessed the 5' RACE reads with MiXCR, giving one entry per CDR3 protein. The profile covers 170,000 or so distinct CDR3 sequences, with 7% to 10% appearing a single time and roughly a third taken by the ten largest. This TCR was recovered from a man younger than 35 who received the YFV17D yellow fever vaccine. Sequenced here: CD8+ T cells sorted from PBMCs, sampled 45 days after the yellow fever booster vaccination. V gene TRBV7-9 combines with J gene TRBJ2-7; 7 bases map to TRBD1. The CDR3 protein is CASSSRGRQGRSYEQYF. The CDR3 DNA is TGTGCCAGCAGCTCGAGGGGGCGACAGGGAAGGTCCTACGAGCAGTACTTC.